These 32 T cell receptor beta chains originate from one sample sequenced in a study of blood T cell repertoires in COVID-19. The table came from immunoSEQ multiplex PCR; TCRdb's copy has only in-frame clones and leaves some out. The table has 95,000 to 150,000 clones, approximately 83% seen once. Material: peripheral blood. These TCRs come from a man aged 80 or over with acute or convalescent COVID-19.

This chain links TRBV6-5 with TRBJ1-2; TRBD1 aligns across 8 bases. CDR3 length: 13 residues. Trimming cost V 0 bases and J 10 bases; bases outside gene matches: 4. CDR1 is MNHEY, CDR2 SVGAGI, per germline. The CDR3 spells CASSYSGQGLYTF. Here the CDR3 DNA reads TGTGCCAGCAGTTACTCAGGACAGGGCCTCTACACCTTC.

V usage is TRBV10-3 and J usage is TRBJ1-5, with D maybe TRBD1 (5 bases). The length of the CDR3 is 14 residues. Germline V gene lookup returns CDR1 ENHRY and CDR2 SYGVKD. With 0 bases removed from V and 5 bases from J, the gap between germline ends came to 8 bases. The CDR3 coding sequence is TGTGCCATCAGTGAGTCCTGGGGGGATCAGCCCCAGCATTTT. Amino acid sequence: CAISESWGDQPQHF.

The chain links TRBV11-3 to TRBJ2-5; a weak D match, TRBD1 (5 bases). The ends were cut back, 5 bases at V and 5 bases at J, with 15 bases in the middle. CDR1 is SGHNT and CDR2 is YENEEA in the germline V gene. This CDR3 is built from 14 residues. CDR3 protein: CASSPTGPRETQYF. CDR3 bases: TGTGCCAGCAGCCCCACAGGTCCTCGGGAGACCCAGTACTTC.

In its sample, this clone was seen a few times. The genes are TRBV12-3 or TRBV12-4 and TRBJ1-2; D remains ambiguous. V was pared by 6 bases and J by 10 bases, with 12 bases between. This CDR3 spans 11 amino acids. CDR3 amino acids: CASSPSLDYTF. The CDR3 nucleotides are TGTGCCAGCAGCCCCTCACTAGACTACACCTTC.

The rearrangement joins TRBV6-6 to TRBJ2-3, with TRBD1 identical over 7 bases. Germline values: CDR1 MNHNY, CDR2 SVGAGI (reference sequence). J lost 0 bases, V lost 4 bases, and 4 bases had no gene match. This CDR3 contains 15 residues. This CDR3 reads CASSLPGQSTDTQYF. For the CDR3, the DNA is TGTGCCAGCAGTTTACCGGGACAGAGCACAGATACGCAGTATTTT.

The V and J genes are TRBV2 and TRBJ1-6; TRBD1 is a possible D gene (6 bases). The ends were cut back, 6 bases at V and 3 bases at J, with 15 bases in the middle. The germline V gene has CDR1 SNHLY and CDR2 FYNNEI. The CDR3 contains 16 residues. DNA of the CDR3: TGTGCCAGCAGGCCCACAGGGAACCTCTATAATTCACCCCTCCACTTT. This translates into CASRPTGNLYNSPLHF.

The chain employs TRBV5-1 and TRBJ1-6; the D is unclear. Per germline, CDR1 SGHRS and CDR2 YFSETQ. V lost 4 bases, J lost 5 bases, and 13 bases lay in between. The CDR3 runs to 15 residues. The CDR3 sequence: CASSTTPVDNSPLHF. The CDR3 nucleotides read TGCGCCAGCAGCACGACACCTGTGGATAATTCACCCCTCCACTTT.

The chain couples TRBV7-2 to TRBJ1-6; 9 bases are a match to TRBD1. V was pared by 5 bases and J by 7 bases, with 6 bases of the junction left unmatched. The length of the CDR3 is 15 residues. CDR1 SGHTA and CDR2 FQGNSA come from the germline V gene. This chain's CDR3 is CASSPAGTGNSPLHF. The CDR3 coding sequence is TGTGCCAGCAGCCCCGCGGGGACAGGGAATTCACCCCTCCACTTT. Looking up the rest from reference TRBV7-2 and TRBJ1-6 gives the full variable domain: GAGVSQSPSNKVTEKGKDVELRCDPISGHTALYWYRQSLGQGLEFLIYFQGNSAPDKSGLPSDRFSAERTGGSVSTLTIQRTQQEDSAVYLCASSPAGTGNSPLHFGNGTRLTVT.

The CDR3: CATSEGPGQPTRPYSTDTQYF. CDR3 sequence (DNA): TGTGCCACCAGTGAGGGACCGGGACAGCCTACGAGACCCTATAGCACAGATACGCAGTATTTT. The rearrangement uses TRBV24-1 and TRBJ2-3, with 7 bases identical to TRBD1. The CDR3 covers 21 residues. Per germline, CDR1 KGHDR and CDR2 SFDVKD. The ends lost 4 bases at V and 0 bases at J; junction bases unmatched: 21.

This clone was seen just once. The chain joins TRBV19 to TRBJ1-4; the D is unclear. V lost 6 bases to trimming and J lost 3 bases, with 14 bases between them. CDR3 length: 15 residues. Germline V gene lookup returns CDR1 LNHDA and CDR2 SQIVND (reference sequence). CDR3 coding DNA: TGTGCCAGTAGGACTGGGCCGGGAGCTAATGAAAAACTGTTTTTT. It encodes CASRTGPGANEKLFF. Full variable domain (outside the CDR3, taken from reference TRBV19 and TRBJ1-4): DGGITQSPKYLFRKEGQNVTLSCEQNLNHDAMYWYRQDPGQGLRLIYYSQIVNDFQKGDIAEGYSVSREKKESFPLTVTSAQKNPTAFYLCASRTGPGANEKLFFGSGTQLSVL.

The rearrangement joins TRBV28 to TRBJ2-7; 9 positions match TRBD1. The V gene's germline CDR1 is MDHEN and CDR2 SYDVKM. This CDR3 is built from 14 residues. The J segment lost 3 bases and the V segment lost 7 bases, leaving 7 bases of the junction unmatched. Written as DNA, the CDR3 is TGTGCCAGCACCTCCGGGACAGGGAGCTACGAGCAGTACTTC. As protein: CASTSGTGSYEQYF.

The chain is built from TRBV7-9 and TRBJ2-1; 7 nucleotides match TRBD1. The CDR3 totals 15 residues. Germline values: CDR1 SEHNR, CDR2 FQNEAQ (reference sequence). The ends lost 3 bases at V and 8 bases at J; junction bases unmatched: 10. The CDR3 nucleotides are TGTGCCAGCAGCTTGAATTACAGGGGCGACCATGAGCAGTTCTTC. It encodes CASSLNYRGDHEQFF.

Only a few counts were recorded for this clone. The chain uses TRBV12-3 or TRBV12-4 and TRBJ2-1; D unclear. V lost 2 bases and J lost 9, with 5 bases in between. This CDR3 has 11 amino acids. This chain's CDR3 is CASSLTREQFF. The CDR3 bases are TGTGCCAGCAGTTTAACGCGTGAGCAGTTCTTC.

The chain uses TRBV10-1 and TRBJ2-7, with D unclear. Trimming cost V 2 bases and J 2 bases, with 13 bases left between them. This CDR3 has 15 amino acids. CDR1 is WNHNN, CDR2 SYGVQD, per germline (reference sequence). CDR3 sequence reads: CASSERPSLPYEQYF. In DNA form, the CDR3 reads TGCGCCAGCAGTGAGAGGCCTAGTCTACCCTACGAGCAGTACTTC.

The genes are TRBV7-2 and TRBJ2-3, with D perhaps TRBD1 (6 bases). The germline V gene encodes CDR1 SGHTA and CDR2 FQGNSA. This CDR3 spans 17 amino acids. Trimming removed 5 bases at V and 4 bases at J, with 22 bases between. The CDR3 sequence: CASSHTNRPRGSDTQYF. Written as DNA, the CDR3 is TGTGCCAGCAGCCATACCAACAGACCCAGGGGATCAGATACGCAGTATTTT.

The CDR3 nucleotides are TGTGCCAGCAGATCCTTGGGACAGGGTGGCGAGACCCAGTACTTC. Translated, it gives CASRSLGQGGETQYF. The chain employs TRBV6-5 and TRBJ2-5; 9 bases are a match to TRBD1. The CDR3 loop spans 15 amino acids. The junction had 10 bases not matched to a gene; V was cut back by 6 bases and J by 5 bases. Per germline, CDR1 MNHEY and CDR2 SVGAGI.

This chain links TRBV30 with TRBJ2-3, with D maybe TRBD2 (5 bases). This CDR3 comprises 14 residues. Germline V gene data show CDR1 as GTSNPN and CDR2 as SVGIG (reference sequence). Deletions cut 5 bases from V and 2 bases from J, with 14 bases between. CDR3 region: CAWRGLQVTDTQYF. CDR3 sequence (DNA): TGTGCCTGGCGAGGGTTGCAGGTCACAGATACGCAGTATTTT.

The chain couples TRBV7-9 to TRBJ2-3; unclear D gene. This CDR3 is 12 amino acids long. V was pared by 4 bases and J by 2 bases, with 4 bases between. CDR1 and CDR2 (germline): SEHNR, FQNEAQ (reference sequence). CDR3: CASSSFTDTQYF. DNA for the CDR3: TGTGCCAGCAGCTCTTTCACAGATACGCAGTATTTT. The full variable domain, in which reference TRBV7-9 and TRBJ2-3 provide the parts outside the CDR3, is DTGVSQNPRHKITKRGQNVTFRCDPISEHNRLYWYRQTLGQGPEFLTYFQNEAQLEKSRLLSDRFSAERPKGSFSTLEIQRTEQGDSAMYLCASSSFTDTQYFGPGTRLTVL.

This clone was seen once. J is TRBJ2-4 and V is TRBV7-2; 10 bases are a match to TRBD2. The CDR3 consists of 16 residues. The germline V gene has CDR1 SGHTA and CDR2 FQGNSA. V lost 3 bases to trimming and J lost 6 bases; unmatched junction nucleotides: 8. CDR3 DNA: TGTGCCAGCAGCTTTTCCGGGACTAGCGTTGGAAACATTCAGTACTTC. Translated: CASSFSGTSVGNIQYF.

The chain is built from TRBV5-1 and TRBJ2-2; perhaps TRBD2 as D (6 bases). The V end was cut by 0 bases, the J end by 0 bases, with 9 bases between. Germline values: CDR1 SGHRS, CDR2 YFSETQ. The CDR3 runs to 16 residues. In DNA, the CDR3 is TGCGCCAGCAGCTTGGGAGGGACTTCGAACACCGGGGAGCTGTTTTTT. As protein: CASSLGGTSNTGELFF.

This sequence joins TRBV5-5 and TRBJ2-3; 9 bases fit TRBD2. With 6 bases clipped from V and 2 bases from J, the junction kept 7 bases outside the gene matches. Germline-derived CDR1 and CDR2 are SGHKS and YYEKEE (reference sequence). The CDR3 runs 15 residues. CDR3 coding DNA: TGTGCCAGCATCAAGACTAGCGGCCTCACAGATACGCAGTATTTT. The encoded protein is CASIKTSGLTDTQYF.

In this sample, this clone turned up once. This chain links TRBV7-2 with TRBJ1-2; 12 bases agree with TRBD1. Germline V lookup: CDR1 SGHTA, CDR2 FQGNSA. The CDR3 sequence is 15 residues long. V trimming: 2 bases; J trimming: 8 bases; junction bases outside the gene matches: 6. The CDR3 spells CASSLRGQGARGYTF. The DNA of the CDR3 is TGTGCCAGCAGCTTAAGGGGACAGGGGGCGCGGGGCTACACCTTC.

This chain uses TRBV11-2 with TRBJ1-1; 12 nucleotides align to TRBD1. Germline lookup yields CDR1 SGHAT and CDR2 FQNNGV. The junction had 11 bases not matched to a gene; V was cut back by 5 bases and J by 4 bases. The CDR3 runs 17 residues. The CDR3 DNA follows: TGTGCCAGCAGCCTCCGGAGCCCGGGACAGGGGGCCACTGAAGCTTTCTTT. This encodes CASSLRSPGQGATEAFF.

About this clone itself: Germline and junction disagree at one end, which may indicate a read error. This chain joins TRBV7-7 and TRBJ2-1, with TRBD2 as a possible D gene (5 bases). The germline V gene encodes CDR1 SSHAT and CDR2 FNYEAQ (reference sequence). The CDR3 is 13 amino acids. Here the CDR3 reads CASSRDGPNEQFF. CDR3 coding DNA: TGTGCTAGCAGCCGGGATGGCCCCAATGAGCAGTTCTTC. The full variable domain, rest sourced from reference TRBV7-7 and TRBJ2-1, is GAGVSQSPRYKVTKRGQDVTLRCDPISSHATLYWYQQALGQGPEFLTYFNYEAQPDKSGLPSDRFSAERPEGSISTLTIQRTEQRDSAMYRCASSRDGPNEQFFGPGTRLTVL.

CDR3 DNA sequence: TGTGCCGGAAGGGGGGGCTCCTTTAACACTGAAGCTTTCTTT. Translated: CAGRGGSFNTEAFF. This chain links TRBV6-5 with TRBJ1-1; weak D call: TRBD1 (6 bases). CDR1 and CDR2 (germline): MNHEY, SVGAGI. The CDR3 loop spans 14 amino acids. V dropped 11 bases and J dropped 2 bases, with 18 bases sitting between them.

This clone was observed a handful of times. V gene TRBV4-2 combines with J gene TRBJ2-7; 7 bases match TRBD2. V lost 1 base and J lost 3; bases outside the gene matches: 6. Germline CDR1 LGHNA, CDR2 YNFKEQ. The CDR3 is made up of 15 amino acids. The CDR3 loop reads CASSQAGTTGYEQYF. In DNA form, the CDR3 reads TGTGCCAGCAGCCAAGCCGGGACTACCGGCTACGAGCAGTACTTC.

This chain links TRBV5-1 with TRBJ1-3; no definite D call. This CDR3 comprises 14 residues. CDR1 is SGHRS and CDR2 is YFSETQ in the germline V gene. V lost 0 bases and J lost 4, with 8 bases in between. CDR3 in DNA: TGCGCCAGCAGCTTGGCTGGGCAGGGAAACACCATATATTTT. Translated: CASSLAGQGNTIYF. Variable domain in full (rest from reference TRBV5-1 and TRBJ1-3): KAGVTQTPRYLIKTRGQQVTLSCSPISGHRSVSWYQQTPGQGLQFLFEYFSETQRNKGNFPGRFSGRQFSNSRSEMNVSTLELGDSALYLCASSLAGQGNTIYFGEGSWLTVV.

The chain uses TRBV5-1 and TRBJ2-2; 7 bases agree with TRBD1. Per germline, CDR1 SGHRS and CDR2 YFSETQ. V lost 4 bases, J lost 1 base, and 7 bases stayed unmatched. This CDR3 spans 16 amino acids. The CDR3 is CASSPLGTENTGELFF. The CDR3 bases are TGCGCCAGCAGCCCCCTCGGGACAGAGAACACCGGGGAGCTGTTTTTT.

Comment on this clone: The CDR3 does not end in the conserved phenylalanine or tryptophan, so this is likely a read error. The DNA is left out, because the CDR3 cannot be placed on it with certainty; the CDR3 is given as TCRdb lists it. The chain couples TRBV11-3 to TRBJ1-5. Germline V gene lookup returns CDR1 SGHNT and CDR2 YENEEA. The CDR3 comprises 14 residues, both ends counted. The CDR3 loop is CASSLIKPGYGRFK.

V is TRBV19 and J is TRBJ2-7, with 9 positions matching TRBD1. The germline V gene has CDR1 LNHDA and CDR2 SQIVND (reference sequence). J lost 4 bases, V lost 5 bases, and 12 bases had no gene match. This CDR3 region has 16 residues. CDR3 in amino acids: CASSPQPGQGLYEQYF. The DNA for the CDR3 is TGTGCCAGTAGTCCGCAGCCGGGACAGGGACTGTACGAGCAGTACTTC. The entire variable domain, with the rest obtained from reference TRBV19 and TRBJ2-7, is as follows: DGGITQSPKYLFRKEGQNVTLSCEQNLNHDAMYWYRQDPGQGLRLIYYSQIVNDFQKGDIAEGYSVSREKKESFPLTVTSAQKNPTAFYLCASSPQPGQGLYEQYFGPGTRLTVT.

This chain links TRBV29-1 with TRBJ1-1; 8 bases map to TRBD1. The CDR3 has 13 amino acids. J gave up 4 bases and V 6 bases, and 7 bases lay outside the gene matches. CDR1 and CDR2 (germline): SQVTM, ANQGSEA. The CDR3 sequence: CSVDGQGSTEAFF. CDR3 DNA sequence: TGCAGCGTGGACGGACAGGGTAGCACTGAAGCTTTCTTT.

This clone occurred once. The genes are TRBV11-2 and TRBJ1-1, with no clear D. V was cut by 8 bases and J by 1 base, with 11 bases left in between. CDR3 length: 13 amino acids. Germline CDR1 is SGHAT and CDR2 is FQNNGV. CDR3 amino acids: CASLFGGNTEAFF. CDR3 DNA: TGTGCCAGCCTCTTCGGCGGGAACACTGAAGCTTTCTTT.